The 25 T cell receptor beta chains reported below all come from one sample, sequenced in a study of CD8+ T cells in alopecia areata. Extracted RNA was reverse transcribed, and the resulting cDNA served as sequencing template. Assay used: immunoSEQ multiplex PCR; TCRdb lists only in-frame clones, some missing. The profile covers some 110,000 clones, none occurring a single time. Sequenced input: lesional skin. These receptor sequences come from a C3H/HeJ mouse with alopecia areata. The strain bears MHC haplotype H2-k.

This clone was counted only a few times. Genes and germline are mouse. Sequencing ends 4 residues short of the CDR3 end; the germline J gene provides the rest. The rearrangement uses TRBV19 and TRBJ1-2; weak D call: TRBD1 (5 bases). CDR1 is FNHDT, CDR2 SITEND, per germline (reference sequence). The V end was cut by 5 bases, the J end by 0 bases, with 11 bases between. The CDR3 length is 14 residues. CDR3 sequence: CASSPEGTNSDYTF. The part of the CDR3 DNA that was read is TGTGCCAGCAGCCCGGAGGGGACAAACTCC.

Notes on this clone: Mouse gene names and germline throughout. The read gets to within 4 residues of the CDR3 end, and the germline J gene fills in the rest. The V gene is TRBV13-1, the J gene TRBJ2-1; TRBD1 might be the D (6 bases). The CDR3 extends over 15 amino acids. V was clipped by 2 bases and J by 0 bases, with 9 bases between them. Looked up from germline, CDR1 is NSHNY and CDR2 is SYGAGN. The CDR3 protein is CASSDRGDNYAEQFF. Partial CDR3 DNA: TGTGCCAGCAGTGACAGGGGCGATAACTATGCT.

Many counts were recorded for this clone. Germline and genes here are mouse. Coverage ceases 4 residues before the CDR3 finishes, and the germline J gene fills in the end. Other DNA sequences in the same sample also yield this CDR3. The chain couples TRBV13-3 to TRBJ2-5, with TRBD2 matching over 10 bases. Germline values: CDR1 NNHDY, CDR2 SYVADS. With V trimmed by 0 bases and J by 0 bases, 1 base remained unmatched. The length of the CDR3 is 16 residues. The CDR3 bases that were read are TGTGCCAGCAGTGATGGGACTGGGGGTAACCAAGAC. This gives the protein CASSDGTGGNQD. The whole CDR3 reads CASSDGTGGNQDTQYF.

Comment on this clone: Gene names follow the mouse nomenclature. The CDR3 is cut off 4 residues early in the read; its end comes from the germline J gene. The rearrangement joins TRBV13-3 to TRBJ2-2; D is possibly TRBD2 (6 bases). CDR3 length equals 15 residues. The germline gives CDR1 NNHDY, CDR2 SYVADS. The germline V and J ends were trimmed by 3 bases and 4 bases, with 13 bases remaining between them. The chain's CDR3 is CASSGLERATGQLYF. The covered CDR3 bases are TGTGCCAGCAGTGGACTGGAGAGGGCCACCGGG.

This clone was observed a handful of times. Mouse germline and gene names are used. The read stops 4 residues short of the end of the CDR3; the missing end is completed from the germline J gene. V and J are TRBV1 and TRBJ2-3; TRBD2 matches 11 bases. The CDR3 length is 17 residues. V was pared by 3 bases and J by 0 bases, with 5 bases of the junction left unmatched. From germline, CDR1 is NSQYPW and CDR2 LRSPGD (reference sequence). CDR3 DNA, as far as it was read: TGCACCTGCAGTGCCCGGACTGGGGGGACTAGTGCAGAA. This gives the protein CTCSARTGGTSAE. The whole CDR3 sequence is CTCSARTGGTSAETLYF.

In its sample, this clone was seen a few times. The gene names given are mouse names. Here the CDR3 reads CASSVGQGSNERLFF. CDR3 bases read: TGTGCCAGCAGTGTAGGACAGGGTTCCAACGAA. The rearrangement uses TRBV13-3 and TRBJ1-4, with TRBD1 matching over 8 bases. The read falls 4 residues short of the CDR3 end, and the missing part is taken from the germline J gene. Germline CDR1 is NNHDY and CDR2 is SYVADS. Losses at the gene ends were 3 bases for V and 1 base for J; bases not matched to a gene: 2. The CDR3 contains 15 residues.

In this sample, this clone turned up a few times. Any gene name here is a mouse gene name. CDR3 protein: CASSAWDTSSYEQYF. CDR3 DNA (partial): TGTGCCAGCAGTGCCTGGGACACGAGCTCCTAT. The gene calls are TRBV13-3 and TRBJ2-7; maybe TRBD1 (6 bases). The sequenced fragment ends 4 residues before the CDR3 boundary, so the rest is inferred from the germline J gene. The CDR3 consists of 15 residues. Per germline, CDR1 NNHDY and CDR2 SYVADS. V lost 3 bases to trimming and J lost 0 bases, with 13 bases between them.

There are a few counts of this clone. The gene names here belong to mouse. Read sequence stops 4 residues before the CDR3 end, and the germline J gene provides the missing end. The J gene is TRBJ2-7, the V gene TRBV19, with TRBD2 matching over 10 bases. In germline, CDR1 is FNHDT, CDR2 SITEND (reference sequence). J gave up 0 bases and V 6 bases, and 6 bases lay outside the gene matches. CDR3 size: 15 residues. Here the CDR3 reads CASTRTGGLSYEQYF. The CDR3 bases that were read are TGTGCCAGCACCCGGACTGGGGGCCTCTCCTAT.

This clone was counted only a few times. Genes here carry mouse names. The read terminates 4 residues ahead of where the CDR3 ends, so the germline J gene completes it. This chain joins TRBV1 and TRBJ2-3, with D perhaps matching TRBD1 (5 bases). In germline, CDR1 is NSQYPW, CDR2 LRSPGD (reference sequence). The CDR3 is 13 amino acids. The V gene lost 6 bases and the J gene lost 2 bases, with 9 bases spanning the gap. The sequenced CDR3 bases are TGCACCTGCAGCCAGGGTTATGCAGAA. Its translation is CTCSQGYAE. The CDR3, in full, reads CTCSQGYAETLYF.

This clone was found a few times. The TCRdb protein fails to match the DNA translation at residue 11; the protein reported here was translated from the DNA. It may be a read error: a sequence one base away is much more abundant. Gene names and germline match the mouse. Here the CDR3 reads CASSPYSYNSPLYF. The sequenced CDR3 bases are TGTGCCAGCAGCCCCTATTCCTATAATTCGCCC. The rearrangement links TRBV5 to TRBJ1-6; D call uncertain. Coverage ceases 3 residues before the CDR3 finishes, and the germline J gene fills in the end. TRBJ1-6 is sorted into the ORF group, with uncertain function. This CDR3 region has 14 residues. V was pared by 4 bases and J by 0 bases, with 4 bases between. Germline-derived CDR1 and CDR2 are LGHNA and YNLKQL (reference sequence).

Comments on this clone: Gene names are the mouse ones. The read stops 4 residues short of the end of the CDR3; the missing end is completed from the germline J gene. The J gene is TRBJ2-7, the V gene TRBV19, with 9 bases aligning to TRBD1. With V trimmed by 2 bases and J by 0 bases, 9 bases remained unmatched. The CDR3 has 17 residues. Germline V gene lookup returns CDR1 FNHDT and CDR2 SITEND (reference sequence). CDR3 in amino acids: CASSITPTGGSSYEQYF. The DNA read from the CDR3 is TGTGCCAGCAGTATTACCCCGACAGGGGGGAGCTCCTAT.

This clone appeared a few times. Gene names are the mouse ones. The CDR3 end lies 4 residues beyond the end of the read and is filled in from the germline J gene. The chain carries TRBV13-3 and TRBJ2-3; 8 nucleotides match TRBD1. After removal of 6 bases from V and 1 base from J, the junction contained 7 bases not matched to a gene. This CDR3 is built from 15 residues. CDR1 and CDR2 from the germline V gene are NNHDY and SYVADS. CDR3 sequence reads: CASKDRVKGAETLYF. Incomplete CDR3 DNA: TGTGCCAGCAAGGACAGGGTGAAGGGTGCAGAA.

Comment on this clone: Each gene name is a mouse one. Read data end 4 residues before the CDR3 end; the end is taken from the germline J gene. The V gene is TRBV13-2, the J gene TRBJ2-2, with 13 bases lining up with TRBD2. The germline gives CDR1 NNHNN, CDR2 SYGAGS (reference sequence). The CDR3 is 16 residues long. V shed 0 bases and J 6 bases; nucleotides not matched to a gene: 2. Incomplete CDR3 DNA: TGTGCCAGCGGTGATGGGGACTGGGGGGGGCCCGGG. This sequence encodes CASGDGDWGGPG. The full CDR3 protein reads CASGDGDWGGPGQLYF.

Comment on this clone: Mouse names are used for the genes. The missing CDR3 end, 4 residues past where the read stops, is filled in from the germline J gene. The J gene is TRBJ1-1, the V gene TRBV13-3; no definite D call. From germline, CDR1 is NNHDY and CDR2 SYVADS. Trimming shortened V by 2 bases and J by 2 bases, and 7 bases separated the two germline ends. CDR3 length: 13 residues. CDR3 protein: CASSEISNTEVFF. The DNA read from the CDR3 is TGTGCCAGCAGTGAAATCAGTAACACA.

This clone was seen at least ten times. Any gene name here is a mouse gene name. The CDR3 end is not reached by the read, which stops 4 residues before it; the germline J gene fills it in. The chain is built from TRBV13-3 and TRBJ2-1; 12 positions agree with TRBD2. The CDR3 runs 14 residues. The germline V gene has CDR1 NNHDY and CDR2 SYVADS. Losses at the gene ends were 9 bases for V and 3 bases for J; bases not matched to a gene: 4. CDR3 region: CAIDWGGAYAEQFF. CDR3 DNA, as far as it was read: TGTGCCATCGACTGGGGGGGCGCCTATGCT.

This clone was detected a few times. Gene labels here are mouse ones. The CDR3 sequence is CASSERGQGAGAETLYF. The DNA read from the CDR3 is TGTGCCAGCAGTGAAAGGGGACAGGGGGCTGGTGCAGAA. The chain joins TRBV13-3 to TRBJ2-3; 12 bases align to TRBD1. The read halts 4 residues ahead of the CDR3 end, with the missing end drawn from the germline J gene. The CDR3 spans 17 residues. Per the germline V gene, CDR1 is NNHDY and CDR2 is SYVADS. The trim removed 2 bases at V and 1 base at J, leaving 5 bases unmatched.

This clone showed up just a few times. Any gene name here is a mouse gene name. The CDR3 bases that were read are TGCACCTGCAGTGCAGATGGGGGACAGACTAGTCAAAAC. This encodes CTCSADGGQTSQN. The full CDR3 sequence reads CTCSADGGQTSQNTLYF. The chain has TRBV1 and TRBJ2-4; TRBD1 is a possible D gene (7 bases). The read ends 4 residues before the CDR3 terminus; that terminus is restored from the germline J gene. The CDR3 covers 17 residues. CDR1 and CDR2 (germline): NSQYPW, LRSPGD (reference sequence). V was trimmed by 0 bases and J by 0 bases, leaving 13 bases between them.

A note on this clone: Genes and germline are mouse. From the germline J gene comes the end of the CDR3, since the read stops 4 residues before it. The chain is built from TRBV13-1 and TRBJ2-4, with 11 positions matching TRBD2. Germline CDR1 NSHNY, CDR2 SYGAGN. With 1 base clipped from V and 2 bases from J, the junction kept 3 bases outside the gene matches. The CDR3 is made up of 16 amino acids. The CDR3 bases that were read are TGTGCCAGCAGTGATCAACTGGGGGGGCCTCAAAAC. Translating it yields CASSDQLGGPQN. The complete CDR3 sequence is CASSDQLGGPQNTLYF.

A remark on this clone: Gene names are the mouse ones. The missing CDR3 end, 4 residues past where the read stops, is filled in from the germline J gene. The genes are TRBV19 and TRBJ1-1; 9 bases map to TRBD1. The germline CDR1 and CDR2 sequences are FNHDT and SITEND (reference sequence). The CDR3 runs 14 residues. The trim removed 4 bases at V and 3 bases at J, leaving 4 bases unmatched. The sequenced part of the CDR3 DNA is TGTGCCAGCAGTTTTCGGACAGGGGACACA. It specifies CASSFRTGDT. The full CDR3 protein reads CASSFRTGDTEVFF.

The table lists this clone with a few counts. Gene names denote mouse genes. The CDR3 end is not reached by the read, which stops 4 residues before it; the germline J gene fills it in. The chain combines TRBV13-2 with TRBJ2-1; 7 positions match TRBD2. V shed 0 bases and J 0 bases; nucleotides not matched to a gene: 3. CDR3 size: 16 residues. Germline CDR1 NNHNN, CDR2 SYGAGS (reference sequence). Partial CDR3 DNA: TGTGCCAGCGGTGATGGGGGGGGATATAACTATGCT. Its protein is CASGDGGGYNYA. The whole CDR3 sequence reads CASGDGGGYNYAEQFF.

Many counts were recorded for this clone. The gene names given are mouse names. The observed sequence ends 4 residues before the CDR3 terminus, with the missing tail filled in from the germline J gene. This chain joins TRBV13-3 and TRBJ2-1; 10 positions agree with TRBD2. The CDR3 extends over 17 amino acids. CDR1 and CDR2 from the germline V gene are NNHDY and SYVADS. With V trimmed by 1 base and J by 0 bases, 4 bases remained unmatched. This chain's CDR3 is CASSDPGLGINYAEQFF. CDR3 bases read: TGTGCCAGCAGTGATCCGGGACTGGGGATTAACTATGCT.

With regard to this clone: Gene names denote mouse genes. The CDR3 end falls 4 residues outside the read, so it is completed with the germline J gene. The chain employs TRBV13-3 and TRBJ2-7, with 10 bases aligning to TRBD2. Trimming at V came to 5 bases and at J to 0 bases, leaving 5 bases not matched to a gene. The CDR3 runs to 15 residues. Per germline, CDR1 NNHDY and CDR2 SYVADS. The sequenced part of the CDR3 DNA is TGTGCCAGCAGGCGGGACTGGGGAAGCTCCTAT. Residues: CASRRDWGSSY. The entire CDR3 protein is CASRRDWGSSYEQYF.

Worth noting for this clone: Genes and germline are mouse. The read ends 4 residues before the CDR3 terminus; that terminus is restored from the germline J gene. This chain links TRBV13-3 with TRBJ2-2, with TRBD1 identical over 8 bases. This CDR3 comprises 15 residues. Germline assignment: CDR1 NNHDY and CDR2 SYVADS. J gave up 3 bases and V 5 bases, and 6 bases lay outside the gene matches. The CDR3 here is CASRQGAGDTGQLYF. The sequenced part of the CDR3 DNA is TGTGCCAGCAGGCAGGGGGCTGGGGACACCGGG.

This clone showed up many times. Gene names are the mouse ones. Coverage ceases 4 residues before the CDR3 finishes, and the germline J gene fills in the end. The same CDR3 also results from other DNA sequences found in this sample. The chain links TRBV1 to TRBJ2-1; TRBD1 is a possible D gene (6 bases). CDR3 size: 16 residues. CDR1 and CDR2 from the germline V gene are NSQYPW and LRSPGD (reference sequence). The V and J ends lost 1 base and 1 base respectively, with 11 bases between them. Here the CDR3 reads CTCSAAPGQNYAEQFF. The CDR3 DNA, read in part, is TGCACCTGCAGTGCAGCACCGGGACAAAACTATGCT.

Remarks on this clone: Genes here carry mouse names. The CDR3 loop reads CASSRDRGAGQLYF. Partial CDR3 DNA: TGTGCTAGCAGTAGAGACAGGGGAGCCGGG. The chain employs TRBV17 and TRBJ2-2, with D possibly being TRBD1 (6 bases). Coverage ceases 4 residues before the CDR3 finishes, and the germline J gene fills in the end. The CDR3 runs to 14 residues. V shed 0 bases and J shed 6 bases, with 8 bases lying between them. Germline lookup yields CDR1 MNHDT and CDR2 YYDKIL.